This T cell receptor beta chain was sequenced in a study of glioma-infiltrating T cells. TCR alpha and beta CDR3 regions were amplified from RNA using iRepertoire nested multiplex PCR. One-step reverse transcription and amplification started from approximately 100-400 ng of tissue mRNA or PBMC total RNA. TCRdb reprocessed the multiplex PCR reads via MiXCR and lists one record per CDR3 protein. Among 95,000 to 150,000 distinct CDR3 sequences listed, roughly 20% were seen once. The study's findings and limits: Tissue and blood shared very few CDR3 sequences. Gliomas, especially low-grade, showed above-expected tissue-blood divergence; non-neoplastic patients showed below.

Germline V gene lookup returns CDR1 SQVTM and CDR2 ANQGSEA. V was shortened by 6 bases and J by 3 bases, with 8 bases between the two germline ends. The CDR3 is 11 residues long. This clonotype was found many times. What it recognizes is unknown. The sequenced sample consisted of glioma tissue, nonneoplastic brain tissue, or PBMCs (not recorded which). The receptor was derived from a human donor with low-grade glioma or glioblastoma, undergoing nonglioma brain surgery, or in good health (not recorded which). This chain links TRBV29-1 with TRBJ2-5; tentatively, D is TRBD1 (5 bases). DNA of the CDR3: TGCAGCGTGGGCAGGGAAGAGACCCAGTACTTC. Translated, it gives CSVGREETQYF.